The sequence of this T cell receptor beta chain was determined in a study of blood T cells in healthy people across ages (dated by TCRdb to the mid-2010s). Some background on the complete study: In model experiments, roughly one uniquely barcoded TCR beta cDNA molecule per two T cells was captured by template switching. The study analyzed two additional independent replicas of 1 million unique cDNA reads from the same blood draw for two donors, one aged 18 to 29 and one aged 80 or older. Donors of different ages were randomly distributed across sequencing lanes to avoid experimental bias. To track age-related changes in TCR beta repertoire diversity, the study relied on deep sequencing normalized with unique cDNA molecular identifiers. The donors were divided into four age groups: young (average around 15 years), middle-aged (around 41), aged (roughly 66) and long-lived (about 79).

Paper-wide results and their limitations: Bulk unsorted PBMC profiling prevented conclusive comparison of naive and antigen-experienced compartments. Estimates of total diversity from one million sequenced T cells were regarded as lower bounds and underestimates. The percentage of naive T cells measured by flow cytometry correlated strongly with observed TCR beta diversity. Compared with the aged group, the long-lived group had more naive CD4+ T cells, fewer expanded clones and increased TCR diversity, suggesting age selection. Observed TCR beta diversity per million T cells fell roughly linearly with age, and a significant reduction was already apparent by age approximately 40. Donor CMV infection status was unknown, potentially confounding age-related changes in expanded clonotypes.

The library came from 5' RACE. The instrument given in TCRdb is Illumina HiSeq 2500. The second PCR ran for about 7 to 11 cycles and used a J-beta primer mix along with a sample-barcoded 5' primer. Each TCR beta cDNA molecule received a unique molecular identifier from a template-switch 5' adaptor carrying 12 random nucleotides. At least 3 million CDR3-containing paired-end reads were obtained from each sample. All of the RNA was converted into first-strand cDNA using the Mint cDNA synthesis kit, with a TRBC-specific oligonucleotide serving as the primer. Following uracil-DNA glycosylase treatment, all cDNA underwent a first 18-cycle PCR with the universal primers M1SS and BC2_uni_R. In the original analysis: For normalization, 1 million high-quality reads, each with a distinct molecular identifier, were randomly selected from each sample. Instead of being binned into consensus sequences, reads that shared molecular identifiers were thrown out. MiTCR, run with a Q25 quality threshold and the strictest error-elimination algorithm, handled CDR3 identification, clonotype clustering and error correction. A nonparametric unseen species model using Euler transformation provided a lower-bound estimate of total TCR beta diversity. Using fastp at Q25 and MiXCR, TCRdb reprocessed the public reads and kept productive beta chains. Rows with a matching CDR3 protein are joined into one entry that keeps the most common DNA and genes. The V and J calls and clone size are TCRdb's, not the authors'. For this sample the table gives about 1.1 million distinct CDR3 sequences, of which less than 45% were detected only once. Around 12% of the sample is in the top ten clones.

The donors were some 39 Caucasian individuals from Russia, aged 6 to 90 years, who were systemically healthy. Approximately 11 milliliters of peripheral blood were drawn from each donor into EDTA-treated Vacutainer tubes. Ficoll-Paque density-gradient centrifugation was used to isolate PBMCs, with at least 6.5 million per sample. Trizol reagent was used to extract total RNA from the PBMCs, yielding at least 5.5 micrograms per sample. For every donor, flow cytometry on a PBMC aliquot measured the percentage of naive CD45RAhigh/CD27high T cells. As to this clonotype: The antigen it binds to is not known. No much larger clonotype is one base removed from it; base qualities were not supplied.

Taken from cysteine to phenylalanine, the CDR3 has 15 residues. The kept DNA is CDR3 alone, 45 bases in frame from the first base. Sequences LNHDA (CDR1) and SQIVND (CDR2) are obtained from the germline V gene (reference sequence). Trimming leaves V shorter by 4 bases and J shorter by 8 bases, with the junction holding 9 bases beyond the gene matches. Rearrangement joined TRBV19 to TRBJ2-1, with 9 middle bases fitting TRBD1. The source material was blood. The origin of this receptor is a man aged 18 to 30 in good health. The CDR3 protein sequence reads: CASSTTGGSGDEQFF. The nucleotide sequence is TGTGCCAGTAGTACCACAGGGGGCTCTGGGGATGAGCAGTTCTTC. The full variable domain, with segments outside the CDR3 supplied by the reference TRBV19 and TRBJ2-1 proteins, appears as DGGITQSPKYLFRKEGQNVTLSCEQNLNHDAMYWYRQDPGQGLRLIYYSQIVNDFQKGDIAEGYSVSREKKESFPLTVTSAQKNPTAFYLCASSTTGGSGDEQFFGPGTRLTVL.